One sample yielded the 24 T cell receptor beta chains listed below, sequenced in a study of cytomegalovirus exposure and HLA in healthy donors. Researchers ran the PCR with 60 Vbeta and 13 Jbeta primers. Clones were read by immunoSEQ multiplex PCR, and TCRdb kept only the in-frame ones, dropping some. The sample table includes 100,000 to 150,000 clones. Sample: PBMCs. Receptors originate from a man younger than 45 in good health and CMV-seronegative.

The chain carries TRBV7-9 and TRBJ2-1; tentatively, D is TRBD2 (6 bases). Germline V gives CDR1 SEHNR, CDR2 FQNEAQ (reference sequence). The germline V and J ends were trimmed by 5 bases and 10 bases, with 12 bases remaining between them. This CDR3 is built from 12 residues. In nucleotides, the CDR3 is TGTGCCAGCAGCCTGCTAGCGAACGAGCAGTTCTTC. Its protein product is CASSLLANEQFF.

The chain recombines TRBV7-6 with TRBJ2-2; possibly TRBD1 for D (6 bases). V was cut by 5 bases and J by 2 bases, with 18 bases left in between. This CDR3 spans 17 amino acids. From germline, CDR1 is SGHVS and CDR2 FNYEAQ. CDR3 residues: CASSATRVGGNTGELFF. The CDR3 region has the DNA TGTGCCAGCAGCGCGACCCGGGTAGGGGGAAACACCGGGGAGCTGTTTTTT.

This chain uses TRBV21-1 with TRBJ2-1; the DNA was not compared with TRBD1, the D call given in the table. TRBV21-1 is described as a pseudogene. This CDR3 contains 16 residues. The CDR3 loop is CASLHRSQASYNEQFF. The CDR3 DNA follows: TGTGCCAGCCTTCATCGATCCCAGGCTTCCTACAATGAGCAGTTCTTC.

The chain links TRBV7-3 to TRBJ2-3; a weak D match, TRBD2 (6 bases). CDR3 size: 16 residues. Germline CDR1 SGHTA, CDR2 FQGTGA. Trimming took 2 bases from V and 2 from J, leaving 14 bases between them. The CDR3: CASSLPGGTPTDTQYF. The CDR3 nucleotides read TGTGCCAGCAGCTTACCGGGCGGGACCCCCACAGATACGCAGTATTTT.

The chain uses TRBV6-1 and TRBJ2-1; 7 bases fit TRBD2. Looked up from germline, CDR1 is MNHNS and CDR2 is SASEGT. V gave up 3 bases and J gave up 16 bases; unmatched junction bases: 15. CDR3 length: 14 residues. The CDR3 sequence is CASSDPQRGKGKFF. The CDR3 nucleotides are TGTGCCAGCAGTGACCCCCAGCGGGGAAAGGGAAAATTCTTC.

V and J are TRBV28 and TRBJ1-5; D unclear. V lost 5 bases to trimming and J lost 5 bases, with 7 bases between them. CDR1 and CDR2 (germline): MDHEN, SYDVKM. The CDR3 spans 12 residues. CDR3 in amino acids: CASSTDYQPQHF. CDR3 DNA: TGTGCCAGCAGTACAGATTATCAGCCCCAGCATTTT. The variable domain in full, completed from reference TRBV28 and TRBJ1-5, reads DVKVTQSSRYLVKRTGEKVFLECVQDMDHENMFWYRQDPGLGLRLIYFSYDVKMKEKGDIPEGYSVSREKKERFSLILESASTNQTSMYLCASSTDYQPQHFGDGTRLSIL.

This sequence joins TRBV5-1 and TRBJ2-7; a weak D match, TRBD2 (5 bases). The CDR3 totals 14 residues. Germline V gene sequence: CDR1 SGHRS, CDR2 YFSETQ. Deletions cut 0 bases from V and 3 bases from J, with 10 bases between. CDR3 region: CASSLGVASYEQYF. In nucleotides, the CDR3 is TGCGCCAGCAGCTTGGGGGTAGCGAGCTACGAGCAGTACTTC.

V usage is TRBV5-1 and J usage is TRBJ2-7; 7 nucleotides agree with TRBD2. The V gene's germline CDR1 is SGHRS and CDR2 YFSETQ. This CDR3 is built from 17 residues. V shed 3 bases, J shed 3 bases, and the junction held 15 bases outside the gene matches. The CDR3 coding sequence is TGCGCCAGCAGCTCCGGACTAGAGGGCGAACCATACTACGAGCAGTACTTC. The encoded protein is CASSSGLEGEPYYEQYF.

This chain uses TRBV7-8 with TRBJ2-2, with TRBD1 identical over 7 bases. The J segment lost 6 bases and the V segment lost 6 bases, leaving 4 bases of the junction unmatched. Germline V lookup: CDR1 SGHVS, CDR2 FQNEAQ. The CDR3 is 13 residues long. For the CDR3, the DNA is TGTGCCAGCAGTATGACAGGGCCCGGGGAGCTGTTTTTT. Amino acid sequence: CASSMTGPGELFF.

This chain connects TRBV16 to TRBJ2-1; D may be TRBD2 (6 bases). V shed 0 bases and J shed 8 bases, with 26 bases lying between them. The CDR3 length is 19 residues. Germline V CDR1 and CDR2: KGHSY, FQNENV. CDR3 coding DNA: TGTGCCAGCAGCCAATCGGTTAATTTGGCGGGACGCCCTTGGGATGAGCAGTTCTTC. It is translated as CASSQSVNLAGRPWDEQFF.

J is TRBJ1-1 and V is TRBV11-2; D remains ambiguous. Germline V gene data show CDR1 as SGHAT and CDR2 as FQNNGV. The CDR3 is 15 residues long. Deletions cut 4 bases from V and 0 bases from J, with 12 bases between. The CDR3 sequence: CASSSRGSLNTEAFF. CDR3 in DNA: TGTGCCAGCAGCTCCCGAGGGAGCCTGAACACTGAAGCTTTCTTT.

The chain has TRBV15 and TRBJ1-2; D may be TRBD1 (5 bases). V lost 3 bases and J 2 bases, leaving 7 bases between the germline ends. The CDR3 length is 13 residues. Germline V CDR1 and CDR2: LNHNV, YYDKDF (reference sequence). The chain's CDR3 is CATSSQGNYGYTF. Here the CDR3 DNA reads TGTGCCACCAGCAGCCAGGGAAACTATGGCTACACCTTC.

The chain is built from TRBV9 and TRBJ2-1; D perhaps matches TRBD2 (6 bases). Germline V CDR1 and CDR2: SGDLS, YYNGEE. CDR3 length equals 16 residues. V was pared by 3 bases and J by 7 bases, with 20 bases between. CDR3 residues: CASSAFLASGRNEQFF. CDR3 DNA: TGTGCCAGCAGCGCATTTCTAGCGTCAGGTAGGAATGAGCAGTTCTTC. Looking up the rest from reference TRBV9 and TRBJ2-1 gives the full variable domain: DSGVTQTPKHLITATGQRVTLRCSPRSGDLSVYWYQQSLDQGLQFLIQYYNGEERAKGNILERFSAQQFPDLHSELNLSSLELGDSALYFCASSAFLASGRNEQFFGPGTRLTVL.

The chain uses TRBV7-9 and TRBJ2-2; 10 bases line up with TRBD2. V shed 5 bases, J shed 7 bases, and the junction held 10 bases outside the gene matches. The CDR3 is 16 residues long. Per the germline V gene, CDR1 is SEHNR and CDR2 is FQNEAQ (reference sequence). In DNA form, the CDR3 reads TGTGCCAGCAGCCCAGCTGGGACTAGCGTTCTCGGGGAGCTGTTTTTT. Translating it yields CASSPAGTSVLGELFF.

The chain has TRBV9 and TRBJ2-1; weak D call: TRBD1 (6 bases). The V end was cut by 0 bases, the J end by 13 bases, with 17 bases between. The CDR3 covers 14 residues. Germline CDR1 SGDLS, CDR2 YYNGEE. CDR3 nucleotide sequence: TGTGCCAGCAGCGTAGATTGGGTGGGGGCCCTTCAGTTCTTC. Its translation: CASSVDWVGALQFF.

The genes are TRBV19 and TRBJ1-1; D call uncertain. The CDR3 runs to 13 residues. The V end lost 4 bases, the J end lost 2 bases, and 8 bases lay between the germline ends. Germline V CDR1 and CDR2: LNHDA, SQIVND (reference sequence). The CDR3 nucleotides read TGTGCCAGTAGTAGTACGGGAAACACTGAAGCTTTCTTT. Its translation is CASSSTGNTEAFF.

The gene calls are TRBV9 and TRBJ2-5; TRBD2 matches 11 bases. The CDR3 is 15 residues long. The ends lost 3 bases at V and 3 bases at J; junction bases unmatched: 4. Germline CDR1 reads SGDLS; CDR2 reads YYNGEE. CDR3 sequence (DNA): TGTGCCAGCAGCGGTGGGACTAGCGGAGAAGAGACCCAGTACTTC. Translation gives CASSGGTSGEETQYF.

As DNA, the CDR3 is TGTGCCAGTAGTCTCGGTCGCAATCAGCCCCAGCATTTT. It codes for CASSLGRNQPQHF. V usage is TRBV19 and J usage is TRBJ1-5; D uncertain. The length of the CDR3 is 13 residues. Germline V gives CDR1 LNHDA, CDR2 SQIVND (reference sequence). Trimming stripped 5 bases from V and 2 bases from J, with 7 bases between.

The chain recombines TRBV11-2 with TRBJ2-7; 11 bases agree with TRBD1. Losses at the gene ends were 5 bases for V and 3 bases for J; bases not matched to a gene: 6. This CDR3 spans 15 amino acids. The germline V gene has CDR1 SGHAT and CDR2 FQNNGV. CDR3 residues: CASSRPGTGGYEQYF. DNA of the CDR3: TGTGCCAGCAGCAGACCCGGGACAGGGGGCTACGAGCAGTACTTC.

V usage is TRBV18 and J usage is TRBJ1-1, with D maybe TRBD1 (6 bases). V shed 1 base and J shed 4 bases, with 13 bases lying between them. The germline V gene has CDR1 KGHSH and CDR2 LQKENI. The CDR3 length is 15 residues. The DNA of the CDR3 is TGTGCCAGCTCACCACTGGGGGGGCTGAGCACTGAAGCTTTCTTT. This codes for CASSPLGGLSTEAFF.

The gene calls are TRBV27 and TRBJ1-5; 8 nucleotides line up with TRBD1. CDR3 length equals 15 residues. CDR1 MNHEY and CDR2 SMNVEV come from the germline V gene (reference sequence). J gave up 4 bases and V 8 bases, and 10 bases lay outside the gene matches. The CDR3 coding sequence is TGTGCCAGCCGAATCGGACAGGGACCAAATCAGCCCCAGCATTTT. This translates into CASRIGQGPNQPQHF.

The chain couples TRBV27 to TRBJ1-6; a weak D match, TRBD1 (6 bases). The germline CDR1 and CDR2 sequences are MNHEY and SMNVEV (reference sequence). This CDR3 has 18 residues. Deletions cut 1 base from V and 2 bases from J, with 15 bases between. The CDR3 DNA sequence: TGTGCCAGCAGTTTATACCGGGACATCCCTGCCTATAATTCACCCCTCCACTTT. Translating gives CASSLYRDIPAYNSPLHF.

In DNA, the CDR3 is TGTGCCAGCAGCCCCCACGCCGAGATCTATGGCTACACCTTC. Protein sequence: CASSPHAEIYGYTF. This sequence joins TRBV14 and TRBJ1-2; no reliable D call. V dropped 4 bases and J dropped 4 bases, with 13 bases sitting between them. The CDR3 is 14 amino acids. Germline V gene sequence: CDR1 SGHDN, CDR2 FVKESK.

CDR3 in amino acids: CASSVGPAAEVYEQYF. CDR3 bases: TGTGCCAGCAGCGTAGGACCGGCAGCGGAAGTCTACGAGCAGTACTTC. This chain uses TRBV9 with TRBJ2-7, with D possibly matching TRBD2 (5 bases). V was cut by 0 bases and J by 3 bases, with 16 bases left in between. The CDR3 consists of 16 residues. The germline V gene encodes CDR1 SGDLS and CDR2 YYNGEE.